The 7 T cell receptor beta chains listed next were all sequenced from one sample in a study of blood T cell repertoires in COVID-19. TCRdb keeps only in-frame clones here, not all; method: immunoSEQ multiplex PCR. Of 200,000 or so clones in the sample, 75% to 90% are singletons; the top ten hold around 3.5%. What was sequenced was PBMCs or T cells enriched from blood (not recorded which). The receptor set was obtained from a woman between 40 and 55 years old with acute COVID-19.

The CDR3 is CASSLGGSTQETQYF. The CDR3, as DNA: TGTGCCAGCAGCCTTGGCGGGAGTACCCAAGAGACCCAGTACTTC. This rearrangement joins TRBV7-7 to TRBJ2-5; TRBD2 agrees at 7 bases. The CDR3 has 15 amino acids. CDR1 is SSHAT, CDR2 FNYEAQ, per germline (reference sequence). The ends lost 5 bases at V and 1 base at J; junction bases unmatched: 7.

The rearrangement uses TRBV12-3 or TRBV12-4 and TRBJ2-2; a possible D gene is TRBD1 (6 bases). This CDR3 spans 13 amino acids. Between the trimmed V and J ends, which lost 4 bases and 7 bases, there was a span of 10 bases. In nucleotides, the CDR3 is TGTGCCAGCAGTTCACTCAGGGGCGGGGAGCTGTTTTTT. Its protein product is CASSSLRGGELFF.

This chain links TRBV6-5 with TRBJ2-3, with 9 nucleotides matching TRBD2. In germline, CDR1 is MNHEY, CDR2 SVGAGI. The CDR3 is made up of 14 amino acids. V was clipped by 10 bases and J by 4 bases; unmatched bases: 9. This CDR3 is CAIRRGGLADTQYF. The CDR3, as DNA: TGTGCCATCCGGCGGGGGGGCCTGGCAGATACGCAGTATTTT.

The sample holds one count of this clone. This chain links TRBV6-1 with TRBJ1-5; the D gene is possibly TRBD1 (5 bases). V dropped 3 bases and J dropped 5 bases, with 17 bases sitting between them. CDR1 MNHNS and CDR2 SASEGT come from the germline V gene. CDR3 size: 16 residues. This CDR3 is CASSESERGGDQPQHF. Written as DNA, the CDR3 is TGTGCCAGCAGTGAGTCAGAAAGGGGTGGGGATCAGCCCCAGCATTTT.

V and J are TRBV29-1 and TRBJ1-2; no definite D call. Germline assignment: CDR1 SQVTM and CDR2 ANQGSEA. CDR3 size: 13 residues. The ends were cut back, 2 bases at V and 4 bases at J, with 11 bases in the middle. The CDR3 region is CSVETQAPYGYTF. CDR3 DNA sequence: TGCAGCGTTGAAACTCAGGCCCCCTATGGCTACACCTTC.

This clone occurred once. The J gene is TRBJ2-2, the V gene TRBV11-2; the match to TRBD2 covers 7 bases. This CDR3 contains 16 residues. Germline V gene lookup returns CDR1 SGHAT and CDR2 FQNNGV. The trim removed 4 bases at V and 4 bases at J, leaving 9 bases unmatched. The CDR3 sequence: CASSSYGLVGTGELFF. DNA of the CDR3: TGTGCCAGCAGCTCTTACGGACTAGTTGGCACCGGGGAGCTGTTTTTT.

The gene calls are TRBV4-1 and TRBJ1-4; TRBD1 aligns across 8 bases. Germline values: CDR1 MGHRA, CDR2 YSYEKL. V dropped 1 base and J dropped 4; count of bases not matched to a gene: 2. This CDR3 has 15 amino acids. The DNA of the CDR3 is TGCGCCAGCAGCCAAGTAGGGACAGGTAATGAAAAACTGTTTTTT. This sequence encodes CASSQVGTGNEKLFF.